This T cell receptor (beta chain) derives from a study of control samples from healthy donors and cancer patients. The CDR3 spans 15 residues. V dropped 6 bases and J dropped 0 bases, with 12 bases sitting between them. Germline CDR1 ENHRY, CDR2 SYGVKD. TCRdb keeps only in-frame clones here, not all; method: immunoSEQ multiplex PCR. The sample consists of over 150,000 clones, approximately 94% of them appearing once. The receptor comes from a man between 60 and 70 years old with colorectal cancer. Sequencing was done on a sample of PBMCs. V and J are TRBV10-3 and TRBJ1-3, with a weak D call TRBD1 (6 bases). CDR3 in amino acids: CAISPQGGSGNTIYF. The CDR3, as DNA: TGTGCCATCAGCCCACAGGGAGGCTCTGGAAACACCATATATTTT.